This is a list of T cell receptor beta chains from one sample in a study of Ad26.COV2.S vaccination and SARS-CoV-2 variants. Libraries were prepared by immunoSEQ multiplex PCR; TCRdb keeps only in-frame clonotypes and omits some of them. The table records 350,000 to 400,000 clones, roughly nine tenths of them present only once. Sequenced material: peripheral blood, taken in a trial of Ad26.COV2.S vaccine versus placebo. The receptors come from a person aged 18-65 years who received the Ad26.COV2.S COVID-19 vaccine or a placebo. CDR3s leave out the opening cysteine and the closing phenylalanine or tryptophan. The size field is filled for only some rows; it gives once, few, many or a size class.

j_call,v_call,clone_size,cdr3_aa
TRBJ1-3,TRBV5-6,NA,ASSLTGTGNTIY
TRBJ2-2,TRBV9,NA,ASSVFDFTTRTGELF
TRBJ2-1,TRBV9,once,ASTTGGNRKNEQF
TRBJ2-3,TRBV5-4,NA,ASSASGVADTQY
TRBJ2-3,TRBV11-2,NA,ASSVGAGGPTDTQY
TRBJ2-7,TRBV5-1,NA,ASSLRQESSYEQY
TRBJ1-1,TRBV2,NA,ASSEQGFVNTEAF
TRBJ1-1,TRBV7-9,NA,ASSNEPRNTEAF
TRBJ2-5,TRBV3-1/TRBV3-2,NA,ASSQELFQVGETQY
TRBJ2-7,TRBV2,few,ASIGPGTGSYEQY
TRBJ2-3,TRBV11-2,NA,ASSLGGLGTDTQY
TRBJ1-5,TRBV5-4,NA,ASRIPGPASGNQPQH
TRBJ2-1,TRBV27,few,ASSLSRGDNEQF
TRBJ2-7,TRBV7-5,NA,ARSFRTAPHRY
TRBJ2-2,TRBV19,NA,ASNFGTGGGWTGELF
TRBJ2-3,TRBV4-1,NA,ASSQEGLAGSNTQY
TRBJ2-3,TRBV6-4,many,ASSDSGQGTPDTQY
TRBJ2-7,TRBV10-3,NA,AITPEKGISSYEQY
TRBJ2-7,TRBV6-1,NA,ASSDYSGVRYEQY
TRBJ2-1,TRBV20-1,NA,SALDKGQF
TRBJ2-5,TRBV10-3,NA,AISEFGSGGQETQY
TRBJ2-3,TRBV24-1,NA,ATSDSGPTEVDTQY
TRBJ2-7,TRBV18,NA,ASSPMQGREQY
TRBJ1-1,TRBV11-2,NA,ASSKGGYTEAF
TRBJ1-6,TRBV19,NA,ASNDPGIFYNSPLH
TRBJ2-7,TRBV11-2,NA,ASSSGPEQY
TRBJ2-5,TRBV4-1,NA,ASSPSQVRTKVGRLETQY
TRBJ1-2,TRBV29-1,NA,SVETGTGLYGYT
TRBJ2-5,TRBV3-1/TRBV3-2,NA,ASSQDRSGQTQY
TRBJ2-5,TRBV12-3/TRBV12-4,NA,ASSLSSTSQY
TRBJ1-1,TRBV29-1,once,SARTGLTEAF